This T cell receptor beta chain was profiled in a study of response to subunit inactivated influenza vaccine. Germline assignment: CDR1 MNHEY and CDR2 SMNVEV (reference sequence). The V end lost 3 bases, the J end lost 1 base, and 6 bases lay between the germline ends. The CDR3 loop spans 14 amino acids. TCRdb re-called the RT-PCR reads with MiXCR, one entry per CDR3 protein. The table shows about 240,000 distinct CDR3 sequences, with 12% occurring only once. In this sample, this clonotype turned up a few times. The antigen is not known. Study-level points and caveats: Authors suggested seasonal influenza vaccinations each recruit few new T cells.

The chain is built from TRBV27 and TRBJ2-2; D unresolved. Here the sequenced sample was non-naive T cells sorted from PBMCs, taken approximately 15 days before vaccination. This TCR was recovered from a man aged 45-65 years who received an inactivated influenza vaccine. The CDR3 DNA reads TGTGCCAGCAGTTTCCAGTTGAACACCGGGGAGCTGTTTTTT. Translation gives CASSFQLNTGELFF.